The rows below give T cell receptor beta chains drawn from one sample of a study of shared clonotypes between healthy human individuals. Sequenced by immunoSEQ multiplex PCR; TCRdb stores in-frame clones only, minus some. The sample lists under 650,000 clones; 90% to 97% were seen once. The specimen was naive CD4+ T cells sorted from blood. The receptor set was obtained from a woman aged 30 to 39 in good health. Both conserved end residues are part of each CDR3. The D gene is left open where the match is weak.

>TRBJ2-2|TRBD2|17|TRBV7-9
TGTGCCAGCAGCTTAACTAGCGGGAGCTATAACACCGGGGAGCTGTTTTTT
CASSLTSGSYNTGELFF
>TRBJ2-7|.|12|TRBV2
TGTGCCAGCAGTACAACCCAGCTCGAGCAGTACTTC
CASSTTQLEQYF
>TRBJ1-6|TRBD1|15|TRBV5-4
TGTGCCAGCAGCTTGGGGGGACAGGTCAGATCACCCCTCCACTTT
CASSLGGQVRSPLHF
>TRBJ2-7|TRBD1|15|TRBV28
TGTGCCAGCAGCCAGGACAGGAAACCGAACTACGAGCAGTACTTC
CASSQDRKPNYEQYF
>TRBJ2-4|.|16|TRBV4-1
TGCGCCAGCAGTTCCACAGGGCGAGGGGCCAAAAACATTCAGTACTTC
CASSSTGRGAKNIQYF
>TRBJ1-1|.|15|TRBV5-4
TGTGCCAGCAGCTTAGATCAGGGGCAGGGCCGTGAAGCTTTCTTT
CASSLDQGQGREAFF
>TRBJ2-1|.|19|TRBV23-1
TGCGCCAGCAGTCAAGGGGTTTTAAAGGGGCGAACCCTCTACAATGAGCAGTTCTTC
CASSQGVLKGRTLYNEQFF
>TRBJ1-5|TRBD1|14|TRBV29-1
TGCAGCGCCCTGACAGGGAGAGGCAATCAGCCCCAGCATTTT
CSALTGRGNQPQHF
>TRBJ2-7|TRBD1|15|TRBV27
TGTGCCAGCACCTACCCCCGGACAGGCTCCTACGAGCAGTACTTC
CASTYPRTGSYEQYF
>TRBJ2-1|TRBD1|17|TRBV10-3
TGTGCCATCAGTGAGTTAACCTGGGGCAGGGGGTACAATGAGCAGTTCTTC
CAISELTWGRGYNEQFF
>TRBJ2-7|.|15|TRBV4-2
TGTGCCAGCAGCCACGCCCTGTCGGCCTCCTACGAGCAGTACTTC
CASSHALSASYEQYF
>TRBJ1-6|.|15|TRBV6-5
TGTGCCAGCAGCCAAACAGGCCTCGGGAATTCACCCCTCCACTTT
CASSQTGLGNSPLHF
>TRBJ1-2|.|14|TRBV28
TGTGCCAGCAGTTTGCAAGGCATTAACTATGGCTACACCTTC
CASSLQGINYGYTF
>TRBJ1-2|.|14|TRBV4-1
TGCGCCAGCAGCCAAGCACAGAGAAACTATGGCTACACCTTC
CASSQAQRNYGYTF